This T cell receptor beta chain was identified in a study of pediatric ulcerative colitis. Points from the study as a whole: Two patients' blood samples yielded substantially fewer templates. Blood-rectal clonal overlap within each person was significantly higher in ulcerative colitis patients than controls. Rectal repertoires separated controls, mild-moderate and acute severe colitis.

Germline assignment: CDR1 SQVTM and CDR2 ANQGSEA. The V gene lost 6 bases and the J gene lost 3 bases, with 16 bases spanning the gap. The CDR3 has 14 residues. As regards this clone: As yet, its antigen is unknown.

The protocol was immunoSEQ multiplex PCR, while the TCRdb copy is restricted to in-frame clones and leaves out a portion. The sample has about 36,000 clones; 70% to 90% are singletons. The sequencing input was blood. The sequence derives from a girl aged 5 to 17 with moderate ulcerative colitis. V is TRBV29-1 and J is TRBJ2-3, with D tentatively TRBD1 (6 bases). Written as DNA, the CDR3 is TGCAGCGTCTGCCCCAACACAGGGACAGATACGCAGTATTTT. Translating it yields CSVCPNTGTDTQYF.